This passage covers 24 T cell receptor beta chains from one sample sequenced in a study of cytomegalovirus exposure and HLA in healthy donors. The PCR was carried out with 60 Vbeta primers and 13 Jbeta primers. Clones were sequenced by immunoSEQ multiplex PCR, and TCRdb holds only the in-frame ones, with some missing. The sample carries about 180,000 clones, 70% to 80% recorded once. The sample was PBMCs. The receptors shown here come from a woman in her 40s in good health and CMV-seronegative.

CDR3 protein: CASSIYGQGDNEQYF. The CDR3 nucleotides are TGTGCCAGTAGTATCTACGGGCAGGGGGACAACGAGCAGTACTTC. The chain employs TRBV19 and TRBJ2-5; 7 positions agree with TRBD1. The J call may be in error: the DNA end matches TRBJ2-7 better. CDR3 length: 15 amino acids. Germline CDR1 and CDR2: LNHDA and SQIVND (reference sequence).

This rearrangement joins TRBV30 to TRBJ2-7; 10 nucleotides match TRBD2. V lost 3 bases, J lost 0 bases, and 5 bases stayed unmatched. The germline V gene has CDR1 GTSNPN and CDR2 SVGIG (reference sequence). CDR3 length: 15 amino acids. The CDR3 nucleotides are TGTGCCTGGAGGGCAGGACTAGCGGCCTCCTACGAGCAGTACTTC. Amino acid sequence: CAWRAGLAASYEQYF.

The rearrangement links TRBV5-4 to TRBJ1-4, with D tentatively TRBD1 (5 bases). The CDR3 runs to 13 residues. CDR1 is SGHNT and CDR2 is YYREEE in the germline V gene (reference sequence). V lost 2 bases and J 7 bases, leaving 9 bases between the germline ends. The CDR3 here is CASSFPDSEKLFF. The CDR3 nucleotides are TGTGCCAGCAGCTTCCCCGACAGTGAAAAACTGTTTTTT.

The chain is built from TRBV27 and TRBJ2-1; D is uncertain. V lost 6 bases to trimming and J lost 0 bases, with 18 bases between them. CDR3 length equals 17 residues. Germline assignment: CDR1 MNHEY and CDR2 SMNVEV (reference sequence). This chain's CDR3 is CASSRTAVRSSYNEQFF. DNA for the CDR3: TGTGCCAGCAGCCGTACTGCCGTAAGGAGCTCCTACAATGAGCAGTTCTTC.

The chain's CDR3 is CASSETGTLMNTEAFF. In DNA, the CDR3 is TGTGCCAGCAGTGAAACGGGGACTCTAATGAACACTGAAGCTTTCTTT. The V and J genes are TRBV2 and TRBJ1-1; the D gene is possibly TRBD1 (5 bases). The CDR3 has 16 residues. The germline V gene has CDR1 SNHLY and CDR2 FYNNEI. V shed 2 bases and J shed 0 bases, with 13 bases lying between them.

This sequence joins TRBV27 and TRBJ1-1, with TRBD1 matching over 7 bases. The V and J ends lost 6 bases and 0 bases, in that order; junction bases with no gene match: 4. The CDR3 totals 14 residues. From germline, CDR1 is MNHEY and CDR2 SMNVEV (reference sequence). In DNA, the CDR3 is TGTGCCAGCAGACCGGACAGGTTGAACACTGAAGCTTTCTTT. Protein product: CASRPDRLNTEAFF.

The rearrangement links TRBV7-2 to TRBJ2-1; 13 positions match TRBD2. The CDR3 consists of 19 residues. Germline lookup yields CDR1 SGHTA and CDR2 FQGNSA. V trimming: 2 bases; J trimming: 1 base; junction bases outside the gene matches: 8. The CDR3 loop is CASSLKGTSGELSYNEQFF. CDR3 sequence (DNA): TGTGCCAGCAGCTTAAAGGGGACTAGCGGGGAATTGTCCTACAATGAGCAGTTCTTC.

V usage is TRBV19 and J usage is TRBJ1-5; a possible D gene is TRBD1 (6 bases). V was clipped by 5 bases and J by 4 bases, with 15 bases between them. Germline values: CDR1 LNHDA, CDR2 SQIVND (reference sequence). CDR3 size: 15 residues. The CDR3 region is CASSLQGEGNQPQHF. The CDR3, as DNA: TGTGCCAGTAGTTTACAGGGAGAGGGGAATCAGCCCCAGCATTTT.

The genes are TRBV6-4 and TRBJ2-1; 8 bases agree with TRBD1. Germline V gene sequence: CDR1 MRHNA, CDR2 SNTAGT. The CDR3 is 14 residues long. With 6 bases clipped from V and 4 bases from J, the junction kept 5 bases outside the gene matches. The CDR3 reads CASRPGQAYNEQFF. CDR3 DNA: TGTGCCAGCAGACCGGGACAGGCGTACAATGAGCAGTTCTTC.

The genes are TRBV5-4 and TRBJ2-7, with TRBD2 matching 9 bases. The CDR3 is made up of 15 amino acids. Germline-derived CDR1 and CDR2 are SGHNT and YYREEE (reference sequence). J gave up 6 bases and V 1 base, and 8 bases lay outside the gene matches. In DNA form, the CDR3 reads TGTGCCAGCAGCTTGTCTGGACTAGCGCTAGGCGAGCAGTACTTC. Translating it yields CASSLSGLALGEQYF. Drawing the rest from reference TRBV5-4 and TRBJ2-7, the complete variable domain is ETGVTQSPTHLIKTRGQQVTLRCSSQSGHNTVSWYQQALGQGPQFIFQYYREEENGRGNFPPRFSGLQFPNYSSELNVNALELDDSALYLCASSLSGLALGEQYFGPGTRLTVT.

The V and J genes are TRBV10-3 and TRBJ1-2; 7 bases align to TRBD1. Germline V gives CDR1 ENHRY, CDR2 SYGVKD. The CDR3 consists of 13 residues. Unmatched junction bases numbered 8, after V lost 7 bases and J lost 6 bases. CDR3 loop: CAITGRGKDGYTF. CDR3 in DNA: TGTGCCATCACTGGCAGGGGGAAGGATGGCTACACCTTC.

This CDR3 is CSATGLGEQFF. The DNA for the CDR3 is TGCAGCGCGACAGGGTTGGGTGAGCAGTTCTTC. J is TRBJ2-1 and V is TRBV29-1; 7 bases align to TRBD1. The V gene end was trimmed by 7 bases and the J gene end by 9 bases; junction bases not matched to a gene: 6. Germline V CDR1 and CDR2: SQVTM, ANQGSEA. The CDR3 covers 11 residues.

The chain has TRBV14 and TRBJ2-7; perhaps TRBD2 as D (5 bases). Germline V gene data show CDR1 as SGHDN and CDR2 as FVKESK. The CDR3 has 20 residues. V was shortened by 4 bases and J by 0 bases, with 28 bases between the two germline ends. The CDR3 DNA is TGTGCCAGCAGCCTAAGCCGACCTTCTCCTCGGAGGACCAGCTCCTACGAGCAGTACTTC. This codes for CASSLSRPSPRRTSSYEQYF.

The chain links TRBV7-8 to TRBJ2-2; 9 bases map to TRBD2. The CDR3 covers 17 residues. The V gene's germline CDR1 is SGHVS and CDR2 FQNEAQ. Trimming took 5 bases from V and 4 from J; bases not matched to a gene: 11. CDR3 sequence: CASSPRTSGPLTGELFF. The CDR3, as DNA: TGTGCCAGCAGCCCTCGAACTAGCGGGCCCCTCACCGGGGAGCTGTTTTTT. The variable domain in full, completed from reference TRBV7-8 and TRBJ2-2, reads GAGVSQSPRYKVAKRGQDVALRCDPISGHVSLFWYQQALGQGPEFLTYFQNEAQLDKSGLPSDRFFAERPEGSVSTLKIQRTQQEDSAVYLCASSPRTSGPLTGELFFGEGSRLTVL.

The J gene is TRBJ1-1, the V gene TRBV9; 7 nucleotides match TRBD1. Trimming took 0 bases from V and 0 from J; bases not matched to a gene: 14. This CDR3 region has 19 residues. From germline, CDR1 is SGDLS and CDR2 YYNGEE. The CDR3 sequence is CASSVGLLRQGIMNTEAFF. The CDR3 DNA reads as TGTGCCAGCAGCGTAGGGCTCCTCAGACAGGGAATTATGAACACTGAAGCTTTCTTT. Looking up the rest from reference TRBV9 and TRBJ1-1 gives the full variable domain: DSGVTQTPKHLITATGQRVTLRCSPRSGDLSVYWYQQSLDQGLQFLIQYYNGEERAKGNILERFSAQQFPDLHSELNLSSLELGDSALYFCASSVGLLRQGIMNTEAFFGQGTRLTVV.

The V and J genes are TRBV5-1 and TRBJ2-5; D is possibly TRBD1 (6 bases). The last part of the DNA fits TRBJ2-7 better; the J call may be wrong. This CDR3 is 13 amino acids long. Germline V CDR1 and CDR2: SGHRS, YFSETQ. The CDR3 sequence is CASSLEQGYEQYF. CDR3 in DNA: TGCGCCAGCAGCTTGGAACAGGGTTACGAGCAGTACTTC.

This clone has only a few counts. The CDR3 bases are TGTGCCAGCTCACCACCGGTCAGCACTGAAGCTTTCTTT. The encoded protein is CASSPPVSTEAFF. The chain is built from TRBV18 and TRBJ1-1; D call uncertain. Germline CDR1 and CDR2: KGHSH and LQKENI. The V gene lost 0 bases and the J gene lost 4 bases, with 6 bases spanning the gap. CDR3 length equals 13 residues.

The chain carries TRBV5-4 and TRBJ1-1; TRBD1 might be the D (5 bases). Trimming left V 4 bases short and J 10 bases short, with 23 bases between. Germline CDR1 and CDR2: SGHNT and YYREEE (reference sequence). The CDR3 runs to 15 residues. CDR3 coding DNA: TGTGCCAGCAGCCCCCCTGCCAGGGCGCCGGGCGGAGCTTTCTTT. Translation: CASSPPARAPGGAFF.

The V gene is TRBV15, the J gene TRBJ1-4, with D possibly matching TRBD1 (5 bases). The germline V and J ends were trimmed by 0 bases and 7 bases, with 24 bases remaining between them. The CDR3 runs to 19 residues. Germline loops: CDR1 LNHNV, CDR2 YYDKDF (reference sequence). CDR3 sequence reads: CATSREITLSPGYGEKLFF. CDR3 DNA: TGTGCCACCAGCAGAGAAATAACCCTAAGCCCAGGGTACGGTGAAAAACTGTTTTTT.

In regard to this clone: Other DNA sequences in this specimen translate into the identical CDR3. The chain uses TRBV10-3 and TRBJ1-5; 7 nucleotides line up with TRBD1. From germline, CDR1 is ENHRY and CDR2 SYGVKD. This CDR3 has 13 residues. The junction had 6 bases not matched to a gene; V was cut back by 11 bases and J by 2 bases. CDR3 bases: TGTGCCGCAACAGGGGAAGGCAATCAGCCCCAGCATTTT. Translating gives CAATGEGNQPQHF.

This rearrangement joins TRBV5-4 to TRBJ1-1; 8 bases align to TRBD1. Per the germline V gene, CDR1 is SGHNT and CDR2 is YYREEE (reference sequence). The CDR3 has 15 residues. V trimming: 4 bases; J trimming: 5 bases; junction bases outside the gene matches: 10. The DNA for the CDR3 is TGTGCCAGCAGCCTCTCCCCCAGGGGGCTGACTGAAGCTTTCTTT. Encoded protein: CASSLSPRGLTEAFF.

This clone was found a few times. The chain joins TRBV4-3 to TRBJ2-3, with 8 bases aligning to TRBD2. The germline gives CDR1 LGHNA, CDR2 YSLEER. CDR3 length: 16 amino acids. Trimming at V came to 1 base and at J to 4 bases, leaving 7 bases not matched to a gene. CDR3 coding DNA: TGCGCCAGCAGCCAAGGGGACCGGGGGGGCGCAGATACGCAGTATTTT. It translates to CASSQGDRGGADTQYF.

CDR3 sequence reads: CSVVPQGLAGLRNEQFF. The CDR3 DNA reads TGCAGCGTTGTGCCCCAAGGACTAGCGGGATTGCGGAATGAGCAGTTCTTC. The chain is built from TRBV29-1 and TRBJ2-1; TRBD2 matches at 12 bases. CDR1 is SQVTM and CDR2 is ANQGSEA in the germline V gene. V shed 4 bases, J shed 7 bases, and the junction held 14 bases outside the gene matches. The CDR3 runs to 17 residues.

This clone was seen just once. The chain has TRBV7-9 and TRBJ2-3; TRBD2 aligns across 8 bases. There are 16 residues in the CDR3. The V and J ends lost 5 bases and 2 bases, in that order; junction bases with no gene match: 9. Germline CDR1 reads SEHNR; CDR2 reads FQNEAQ (reference sequence). CDR3 in DNA: TGTGCCAGCAGCCCCCGGCTAGCGGGTGACACAGATACGCAGTATTTT. It translates to CASSPRLAGDTDTQYF.